The next 23 T cell receptor beta chains were all read from a single sample in a study of CD8 T cells in ankylosing spondylitis. Overall study results and limits: Roughly eight highly homologous variants made up a TCR beta motif that seemed to typify ankylosing spondylitis blood.

Their cognate antigens are unknown. TCRdb reprocessed the 5' RACE reads with MiXCR, giving one entry per CDR3 protein. The sample has 400,000 to 450,000 distinct CDR3 sequences; approximately 17% are singletons. Sequencing used blood, either unsorted or a sorted T cell fraction (not recorded which). The receptors come from a male donor with ankylosing spondylitis.

The chain links TRBV14 to TRBJ1-1; 7 nucleotides match TRBD1. CDR1 SGHDN and CDR2 FVKESK come from the germline V gene. V lost 4 bases to trimming and J lost 1 base; unmatched junction nucleotides: 6. The CDR3 totals 15 residues. The CDR3 DNA sequence: TGTGCCAGCAGCCGCGGACAGGTGGGGAACACTGAAGCTTTCTTT. Its translation is CASSRGQVGNTEAFF.

The chain joins TRBV6-6 to TRBJ2-7; no definite D call. Deletions cut 7 bases from V and 5 bases from J, with 15 bases between. CDR3 length equals 13 residues. Looked up from germline, CDR1 is MNHNY and CDR2 is SVGAGI (reference sequence). In DNA form, the CDR3 reads TGTGCCAGCACCAGGTCCGGCATCAACGAGCAGTACTTC. This codes for CASTRSGINEQYF.

At least ten counts were recorded for this clonotype. J is TRBJ2-1 and V is TRBV12-3 or TRBV12-4; D uncertain. CDR3 length: 12 amino acids. Trimming removed 3 bases at V and 12 bases at J, with 12 bases between. The CDR3 spells CASSFGPILQFF. The CDR3 DNA is TGTGCCAGCAGTTTTGGTCCCATCCTGCAGTTCTTC.

At least ten counts were recorded for this clonotype. The rearrangement uses TRBV5-1 and TRBJ1-6, with TRBD1 as a possible D gene (6 bases). V was trimmed by 1 base and J by 8 bases, leaving 10 bases between them. This CDR3 is 14 amino acids long. The V gene's germline CDR1 is SGHRS and CDR2 YFSETQ. DNA of the CDR3: TGCGCCAGCAGCTTGACAGGGAGGGATTCACCCCTCCACTTT. Its protein is CASSLTGRDSPLHF.

In its sample, this clonotype was seen a few times. Here the CDR3 reads CASSQDLRSGRAKETQYF. The CDR3 region has the DNA TGTGCCAGCAGCCAAGATCTGCGAAGCGGGAGGGCCAAAGAGACCCAGTACTTC. J is TRBJ2-5 and V is TRBV4-2, with 10 bases aligning to TRBD2. CDR1 LGHNA and CDR2 YNFKEQ come from the germline V gene. Trimming cost V 0 bases and J 3 bases; bases outside gene matches: 10. CDR3 length: 18 residues.

V gene TRBV4-2 combines with J gene TRBJ1-1; the match to TRBD1 covers 9 bases. The trim removed 0 bases at V and 1 base at J, leaving 6 bases unmatched. Germline V gene data show CDR1 as LGHNA and CDR2 as YNFKEQ. The CDR3 sequence is 17 residues long. CDR3 region: CASSQDTPDRGNTEAFF. The CDR3, as DNA: TGTGCCAGCAGCCAAGATACCCCGGACAGGGGGAACACTGAAGCTTTCTTT.

This clonotype was detected a few times. V usage is TRBV3-1 and J usage is TRBJ1-4; tentatively, D is TRBD1 (6 bases). Trimming shortened V by 2 bases and J by 4 bases, and 8 bases separated the two germline ends. In germline, CDR1 is LGHDT, CDR2 YNNKEL (reference sequence). The CDR3 is 14 amino acids. This CDR3 is CASSQTGSNEKLFF. The CDR3 bases are TGTGCCAGCAGCCAAACAGGGAGTAATGAAAAACTGTTTTTT. The variable domain in full, with the rest retrieved from reference TRBV3-1 and TRBJ1-4, is DTAVSQTPKYLVTQMGNDKSIKCEQNLGHDTMYWYKQDSKKFLKIMFSYNNKELIINETVPNRFSPKSPDKAHLNLHINSLELGDSAVYFCASSQTGSNEKLFFGSGTQLSVL.

V is TRBV2 and J is TRBJ2-3, with 12 bases fitting TRBD1. The germline V gene encodes CDR1 SNHLY and CDR2 FYNNEI. With V trimmed by 7 bases and J by 6 bases, 8 bases remained unmatched. The CDR3 has 15 residues. The CDR3 region is CASTKGTGGLDTQYF. In nucleotides, the CDR3 is TGTGCCAGCACCAAGGGGACAGGGGGCTTGGATACGCAGTATTTT.

This clonotype was seen many times. This chain joins TRBV29-1 and TRBJ1-2, with 7 bases aligning to TRBD1. In germline, CDR1 is SQVTM, CDR2 ANQGSEA. The CDR3 loop spans 14 amino acids. V lost 6 bases to trimming and J lost 7 bases; unmatched junction nucleotides: 14. CDR3 coding DNA: TGCAGCGTCCCGAACCACAGGGGTGGTGGTGGCTACACCTTC. Amino acids: CSVPNHRGGGGYTF. The variable domain in full, completed from reference TRBV29-1 and TRBJ1-2, reads SAVISQKPSRDICQRGTSLTIQCQVDSQVTMMFWYRQQPGQSLTLIATANQGSEATYESGFVIDKFPISRPNLTFSTLTVSNMSPEDSSIYLCSVPNHRGGGGYTFGSGTRLTVV.

The rearrangement joins TRBV20-1 to TRBJ2-2, with 15 nucleotides matching TRBD2. This CDR3 region has 17 residues. V was pared by 5 bases and J by 5 bases, with 9 bases of the junction left unmatched. Germline V CDR1 and CDR2: DFQATT, SNEGSKA (reference sequence). Written as DNA, the CDR3 is TGCAGTGCTCAACCGGGACTAGCGGGAGGTGGGACCGGGGAGCTGTTTTTT. It encodes CSAQPGLAGGGTGELFF.

The genes are TRBV25-1 and TRBJ1-4; 7 nucleotides line up with TRBD1. The germline gives CDR1 MGHDK, CDR2 SYGVNS. The CDR3 extends over 13 amino acids. V was pared by 7 bases and J by 4 bases, with 3 bases of the junction left unmatched. CDR3 coding DNA: TGTGCCAGCACGGACAGGAATAATGAAAAACTGTTTTTT. Amino acids: CASTDRNNEKLFF.

Only a few counts were recorded for this clonotype. V usage is TRBV5-1 and J usage is TRBJ2-1, with 9 bases matching TRBD1. The germline gives CDR1 SGHRS, CDR2 YFSETQ. This CDR3 has 14 amino acids. J gave up 7 bases and V 4 bases, and 6 bases lay outside the gene matches. The CDR3 DNA is TGCGCCAGCAGCCGGGGACAGGGATTTAATGAGCAGTTCTTC. Protein sequence: CASSRGQGFNEQFF.

The chain has TRBV5-1 and TRBJ1-5; 10 bases match TRBD1. The V gene's germline CDR1 is SGHRS and CDR2 YFSETQ. This CDR3 comprises 15 residues. The V segment lost 4 bases and the J segment 6 bases; nucleotides outside the gene matches: 7. The CDR3 loop reads CASSPSTGGFQPQHF. CDR3 sequence (DNA): TGCGCCAGCAGCCCCTCGACAGGGGGCTTTCAGCCCCAGCATTTT.

In regard to this clonotype: It may be a read error: a sequence one base away is much more abundant. The chain combines TRBV29-1 with TRBJ2-1; D uncertain. The CDR3 contains 16 residues. Trimming shortened V by 7 bases and J by 0 bases, and 19 bases separated the two germline ends. Germline-derived CDR1 and CDR2 are SQVTM and ANQGSEA. In DNA, the CDR3 is TGCAGCGATGTCGTGCACGGACCCAGCTCCTACAATGAGCAGTTCTTC. It encodes CSDVVHGPSSYNEQFF.

In this sample, this clonotype turned up a few times. DNA for the CDR3: TGTGCCAGCAGCCTATCTGGACAGGGACAAAATCAGCCCCAGCATTTT. Translating it yields CASSLSGQGQNQPQHF. The chain carries TRBV28 and TRBJ1-5; 8 nucleotides agree with TRBD1. The CDR3 length is 16 residues. The trim removed 6 bases at V and 4 bases at J, leaving 11 bases unmatched. Per germline, CDR1 MDHEN and CDR2 SYDVKM.

This chain connects TRBV5-1 to TRBJ2-2, with no clear D. Between the trimmed V and J ends, which lost 5 bases and 4 bases, there was a span of 9 bases. Germline V lookup: CDR1 SGHRS, CDR2 YFSETQ. The CDR3 length is 13 residues. CDR3: CASSSVTTGELFF. The CDR3 nucleotides are TGCGCCAGCAGTTCTGTCACCACCGGGGAGCTGTTTTTT.

A few counts support this clonotype. The V call is TRBV7-9, the J call TRBJ2-2; D not certain. This CDR3 is 15 amino acids long. The germline V and J ends were trimmed by 2 bases and 5 bases, with 12 bases remaining between them. Germline assignment: CDR1 SEHNR and CDR2 FQNEAQ (reference sequence). CDR3 residues: CASSLLESETGELFF. DNA for the CDR3: TGTGCCAGCAGCTTACTCGAATCGGAAACCGGGGAGCTGTTTTTT.

This clonotype was seen many times. This rearrangement joins TRBV5-1 to TRBJ2-7; the match to TRBD2 covers 13 bases. V was clipped by 4 bases and J by 5 bases; unmatched bases: 9. CDR3 length: 16 amino acids. CDR1 SGHRS and CDR2 YFSETQ come from the germline V gene. In nucleotides, the CDR3 is TGCGCCAGCAGCCGAGGGACTAGCGGGACTTGGGACGAGCAGTACTTC. It is translated as CASSRGTSGTWDEQYF.

This clonotype was detected a few times. The chain joins TRBV12-3 or TRBV12-4 to TRBJ1-6; D might be TRBD1 (5 bases). The germline V and J ends were trimmed by 5 bases and 0 bases, with 14 bases remaining between them. This CDR3 contains 17 residues. The CDR3: CASSNPRTSSYNSPLHF. The DNA for the CDR3 is TGTGCCAGCAGTAACCCCCGGACAAGCTCCTATAATTCACCCCTCCACTTT.

This clonotype was counted at least ten times. The chain links TRBV4-2 to TRBJ2-5; possibly TRBD2 for D (5 bases). CDR1 and CDR2 (germline): LGHNA, YNFKEQ. V lost 5 bases to trimming and J lost 2 bases, with 12 bases between them. The CDR3 is made up of 14 amino acids. CDR3 coding DNA: TGTGCCAGCAGCGACCAGAGGGCGCAAGAGACCCAGTACTTC. Translation gives CASSDQRAQETQYF.

V gene TRBV20-1 combines with J gene TRBJ2-1; 7 bases line up with TRBD1. The CDR3 sequence is 14 residues long. From germline, CDR1 is DFQATT and CDR2 SNEGSKA (reference sequence). CDR3 sequence: CSFDRQGSGNEQFF. The CDR3 nucleotides read TGCAGCTTTGACCGACAGGGTTCCGGCAATGAGCAGTTCTTC.

In DNA, the CDR3 is TGTGCCAGCAGCCCGTCCCCGACAGGGTACACTGAAGCTTTCTTT. It specifies CASSPSPTGYTEAFF. The V gene is TRBV4-2, the J gene TRBJ1-1; 7 positions agree with TRBD1. Trimming cost V 4 bases and J 3 bases; bases outside gene matches: 8. There are 15 residues in the CDR3. Germline V gene sequence: CDR1 LGHNA, CDR2 YNFKEQ.

This clonotype was seen at least ten times. The chain carries TRBV12-3 or TRBV12-4 and TRBJ1-5; D is uncertain. V was pared by 2 bases and J by 6 bases, with 14 bases between. The length of the CDR3 is 15 residues. CDR3 bases: TGTGCCAGCAGTTTAAGGAACACCCCGGGTCAGCCCCAGCATTTT. Amino acid sequence: CASSLRNTPGQPQHF.